Shown below are 8 T cell receptor beta chains from a single sample sequenced in a study of blood T cell repertoires in COVID-19 (TCRdb year 2020). The library was built by means of the immunoSEQ multiplex PCR assay. Not all clones reach the TCRdb copy of this immuneACCESS table, which keeps in-frame sequences only. Checked studies attribute under half of the gap to unresolved V genes and leave the rest unexplained. Recorded for this sample are approximately 63,000 clones; about 80% of them occurred a single time. The ten top clones hold 50% to 55% of the sample. The sample comprised peripheral blood. These receptors originate from an elderly woman with acute or convalescent COVID-19.

This clone was detected only a few times. The chain has TRBV10-3 and TRBJ2-7, with 12 nucleotides matching TRBD2. The CDR3 is 16 residues long. Germline lookup yields CDR1 ENHRY and CDR2 SYGVKD. V shed 1 base and J 4 bases; nucleotides not matched to a gene: 5. CDR3 amino acids: CAISELGTSGSYEQYF. CDR3 DNA: TGTGCCATCAGTGAGTTGGGGACTAGCGGGTCATACGAGCAGTACTTC.

The chain combines TRBV29-1 with TRBJ1-1; 8 bases align to TRBD1. The CDR3 totals 14 residues. The germline V gene has CDR1 SQVTM and CDR2 ANQGSEA. Trimming at V came to 8 bases and at J to 6 bases, leaving 14 bases not matched to a gene. The CDR3 bases are TGCAGCCAAAACACCTACCAGGGGGCGTCTGAAGCTTTCTTT. Residues: CSQNTYQGASEAFF. Combining the CDR3 with reference TRBV29-1 and TRBJ1-1 gives the whole variable domain SAVISQKPSRDICQRGTSLTIQCQVDSQVTMMFWYRQQPGQSLTLIATANQGSEATYESGFVIDKFPISRPNLTFSTLTVSNMSPEDSSIYLCSQNTYQGASEAFFGQGTRLTVV.

The chain recombines TRBV5-6 with TRBJ2-1; perhaps TRBD1 as D (5 bases). V lost 2 bases to trimming and J lost 3 bases, with 6 bases between them. Per the germline V gene, CDR1 is SGHDT and CDR2 is YYEEEE. The CDR3 runs 13 residues. The CDR3 DNA reads as TGTGCCAGCAGCTTACAGGACTACAATGAGCAGTTCTTC. Translating gives CASSLQDYNEQFF.

V usage is TRBV19 and J usage is TRBJ2-3; D is undetermined. Germline assignment: CDR1 LNHDA and CDR2 SQIVND (reference sequence). The CDR3 extends over 15 amino acids. V lost 7 bases and J 2 bases, leaving 16 bases between the germline ends. CDR3 protein: CASKEPWANTDTQYF. CDR3 sequence (DNA): TGTGCCAGTAAGGAACCCTGGGCCAACACAGATACGCAGTATTTT.

The gene calls are TRBV7-8 and TRBJ1-1; D is unresolved. V gave up 5 bases and J gave up 0 bases, with 10 bases separating them. CDR1 is SGHVS, CDR2 FQNEAQ, per germline. The CDR3 contains 14 residues. The CDR3 protein is CASSITTLNTEAFF. The CDR3 nucleotides read TGTGCCAGCAGCATAACCACACTGAACACTGAAGCTTTCTTT.

The chain employs TRBV6-6 and TRBJ1-1; no reliable D call. The V end lost 4 bases, the J end lost 6 bases, and 9 bases lay between the germline ends. The V gene's germline CDR1 is MNHNY and CDR2 SVGAGI (reference sequence). The CDR3 covers 12 residues. The CDR3 loop reads CASSFIGAEAFF. In nucleotides, the CDR3 is TGTGCCAGCAGTTTCATCGGGGCTGAAGCTTTCTTT.

The rearrangement joins TRBV30 to TRBJ2-3; maybe TRBD2 (5 bases). Looked up from germline, CDR1 is GTSNPN and CDR2 is SVGIG (reference sequence). The CDR3 sequence is 13 residues long. Trimming cost V 3 bases and J 2 bases, with 9 bases left between them. CDR3 sequence: CAWSGKNTDTQYF. In DNA form, the CDR3 reads TGTGCCTGGAGCGGGAAGAACACAGATACGCAGTATTTT.

V and J are TRBV7-9 and TRBJ2-7; the D gene is possibly TRBD1 (6 bases). The CDR3 has 15 amino acids. Germline V gives CDR1 SEHNR, CDR2 FQNEAQ (reference sequence). Between the trimmed V and J ends, which lost 5 bases and 7 bases, there was a span of 21 bases. CDR3 DNA sequence: TGTGCCAGCAGCGGCGGCCGGGACACCCTCCGGGAGCAGTACTTC. Translation: CASSGGRDTLREQYF. The full variable domain, in which reference TRBV7-9 and TRBJ2-7 provide the parts outside the CDR3, is DTGVSQNPRHKITKRGQNVTFRCDPISEHNRLYWYRQTLGQGPEFLTYFQNEAQLEKSRLLSDRFSAERPKGSFSTLEIQRTEQGDSAMYLCASSGGRDTLREQYFGPGTRLTVT.